A selection of T cell receptor beta chains follows, all from one sample in a study of blood T cell repertoires in COVID-19. Assay: immunoSEQ multiplex PCR; the TCRdb copy retains only in-frame clones and omits some. The sample has tens of thousands of clones, roughly 88% seen once; the top ten hold more than 4.5%. The sequencing input was peripheral blood. The receptors were sampled from a man in his sixties with acute or convalescent COVID-19. Both conserved end residues are part of each CDR3. D genes are given only for firm matches. Clone size is shown for a subset of rows, as once, few, many or a class of expanded clone.

clone_size: -; j_call: TRBJ2-2; d_call: -; v_call: TRBV9; cdr3_aa: CASSVPLNTGELFF; cdr3_nt: TGTGCCAGCAGCGTTCCGTTAAACACCGGGGAGCTGTTTTTT
clone_size: once; j_call: TRBJ2-3; d_call: TRBD2; v_call: TRBV5-4; cdr3_aa: CASSSSSGTGGDTQYF; cdr3_nt: TGTGCCAGCAGCTCTTCTAGCGGGACCGGGGGAGATACGCAGTATTTT
clone_size: -; j_call: TRBJ1-6; d_call: -; v_call: TRBV9; cdr3_aa: CASSVDVQESSPLHF; cdr3_nt: TGTGCCAGCAGCGTAGATGTACAGGAATCGTCACCCCTCCACTTT
clone_size: -; j_call: TRBJ2-2; d_call: -; v_call: TRBV5-1; cdr3_aa: CASSFTTGSGELFF; cdr3_nt: TGCGCCAGCAGCTTTACTACAGGGTCCGGGGAGCTGTTTTTT
clone_size: -; j_call: TRBJ1-1; d_call: TRBD1; v_call: TRBV15; cdr3_aa: CATSPRGGRGDTEAFF; cdr3_nt: TGTGCCACCAGCCCCAGGGGTGGCAGGGGGGACACTGAAGCTTTCTTT
clone_size: -; j_call: TRBJ2-5; d_call: TRBD1; v_call: TRBV5-1; cdr3_aa: CASSSGQGFGTQYF; cdr3_nt: TGCGCCAGCAGCTCAGGACAGGGATTCGGGACCCAGTACTTC
clone_size: -; j_call: TRBJ1-2; d_call: TRBD1; v_call: TRBV28; cdr3_aa: CASSSGGGYGYTF; cdr3_nt: TGTGCCAGCAGTTCAGGGGGCGGCTATGGCTACACCTTC
clone_size: -; j_call: TRBJ2-3; d_call: TRBD1; v_call: TRBV27; cdr3_aa: CASSLPDRGTPDTQYF; cdr3_nt: TGTGCCAGCAGTTTACCAGACAGGGGCACCCCAGATACGCAGTATTTT
clone_size: -; j_call: TRBJ2-3; d_call: TRBD2; v_call: TRBV29-1; cdr3_aa: CSAGTSGSGGDTQYF; cdr3_nt: TGCAGCGCCGGGACTAGCGGTTCGGGAGGGGATACGCAGTATTTT
clone_size: -; j_call: TRBJ2-3; d_call: TRBD1; v_call: TRBV14; cdr3_aa: CASSPSRDREDTQYF; cdr3_nt: TGTGCCAGCAGCCCCAGCCGGGACAGGGAAGATACGCAGTATTTT
clone_size: -; j_call: TRBJ2-7; d_call: -; v_call: TRBV6-5; cdr3_aa: CASAHLPYEQYF; cdr3_nt: TGTGCCAGCGCGCATCTACCCTACGAGCAGTACTTC
clone_size: -; j_call: TRBJ2-7; d_call: TRBD1; v_call: TRBV11-2; cdr3_aa: CASSLTGSSYEQYF; cdr3_nt: TGTGCCAGCAGCTTGACAGGGAGCTCCTACGAGCAGTACTTC
clone_size: -; j_call: TRBJ1-5; d_call: TRBD1; v_call: TRBV6-6; cdr3_aa: CASTDPGGNNQPQHF; cdr3_nt: TGTGCCAGCACCGATCCAGGGGGTAACAATCAGCCCCAGCATTTT
clone_size: -; j_call: TRBJ1-4; d_call: -; v_call: TRBV24-1; cdr3_aa: CATCRQGNEKLFF; cdr3_nt: TGTGCCACCTGCCGTCAGGGGAATGAAAAACTGTTTTTT
clone_size: -; j_call: TRBJ1-1; d_call: -; v_call: TRBV18; cdr3_aa: CASSPWGQGMGENTEAFF; cdr3_nt: TGTGCCAGCTCACCATGGGGGCAGGGAATGGGGGAGAACACTGAAGCTTTCTTT
clone_size: -; j_call: TRBJ1-2; d_call: -; v_call: TRBV6-2/TRBV6-3; cdr3_aa: CASSPPTADSGYGYTF; cdr3_nt: TGTGCCAGCAGTCCCCCGACAGCCGATAGTGGCTATGGCTACACCTTC
clone_size: -; j_call: TRBJ2-7; d_call: -; v_call: TRBV30; cdr3_aa: CAWTQYRESYEQYF; cdr3_nt: TGTGCCTGGACCCAATACAGGGAGTCCTACGAGCAGTACTTC
clone_size: -; j_call: TRBJ2-7; d_call: TRBD1; v_call: TRBV28; cdr3_aa: CAGGGQGPDEQYF; cdr3_nt: TGTGCCGGCGGGGGACAGGGGCCCGACGAGCAGTACTTC
clone_size: -; j_call: TRBJ2-1; d_call: TRBD2; v_call: TRBV10-3; cdr3_aa: CAISESKGQREHRDEQFF; cdr3_nt: TGTGCCATCAGTGAGTCGAAAGGCCAGCGGGAGCATAGGGATGAGCAGTTCTTC
clone_size: -; j_call: TRBJ1-2; d_call: TRBD1; v_call: TRBV3-1/TRBV3-2; cdr3_aa: CASSPGQGGGYTF; cdr3_nt: TGTGCCAGCAGCCCGGGACAGGGGGGAGGCTACACCTTC
clone_size: few; j_call: TRBJ2-7; d_call: -; v_call: TRBV28; cdr3_aa: CASSGGKLDEQYF; cdr3_nt: TGTGCCAGCTCCGGGGGAAAGTTGGACGAGCAGTACTTC
clone_size: -; j_call: TRBJ1-2; d_call: TRBD1; v_call: TRBV30; cdr3_aa: CAWSTGQGSLGYTF; cdr3_nt: TGTGCCTGGAGCACTGGACAGGGCTCCCTAGGCTACACATTC
clone_size: -; j_call: TRBJ2-2; d_call: -; v_call: TRBV2; cdr3_aa: CASRRQVVTGELFF; cdr3_nt: TGTGCCAGCAGACGACAGGTTGTGACCGGGGAGCTGTTTTTT
clone_size: -; j_call: TRBJ2-2; d_call: -; v_call: TRBV28; cdr3_aa: CASSFGGSNTGELFF; cdr3_nt: TGTGCCAGCAGTTTTGGCGGCTCGAACACCGGGGAGCTGTTTTTT
clone_size: -; j_call: TRBJ2-2; d_call: TRBD2; v_call: TRBV29-1; cdr3_aa: CSSDGGRDTGELFF; cdr3_nt: TGCAGCTCTGACGGGGGGAGGGACACCGGGGAGCTGTTTTTT